Listed below are T cell receptor beta chains from one sample, sequenced in a study of immune characteristics of hereditary and idiopathic chronic pancreatitis. The table came from immunoSEQ multiplex PCR; TCRdb's copy has only in-frame clones and leaves some out. Of about 6,200 clones in the sample, roughly 70% were seen once. Sequenced material: pancreas tissue with hereditary chronic pancreatitis. The receptors were gathered from a human donor with chronic pancreatitis. Each CDR3 is given with its conserved first and last residue. The order of the fields is V gene, clone size, J gene, D gene, CDR3 DNA, CDR3 protein. The D gene is left open where the match is weak. Only some rows state a clone size, as once, few, many or a class for expanded clones.

TRBV7-2	NA	TRBJ2-7	TRBD2	TGTGCCAGCAGCTTAGGGGGTAGCGGGGGCGACGAGCAGTACTTC	CASSLGGSGGDEQYF
TRBV4-3	once	TRBJ1-1	NA	TGCGCCAGCAGCCCCTCCCCGATGCGGGGCGCTGAAGCTTTCTTT	CASSPSPMRGAEAFF
TRBV5-1	medium-sized	TRBJ2-2	NA	TGCGCCAGCAGCTTGGCGGAGTCTGGGGAGCTGTTTTTT	CASSLAESGELFF
TRBV3-1/TRBV3-2	few	TRBJ2-4	NA	TGTGCCAGCAGCCAAGGGGGCAAAAACATTCAGTACTTC	CASSQGGKNIQYF
TRBV29-1	NA	TRBJ2-2	TRBD2	TGCAGCGCCATCTCAGCGGGAAGGAACACCGGGGAGCTGTTTTTT	CSAISAGRNTGELFF
TRBV7-8	few	TRBJ1-1	NA	TGTGCCAGCAGCTCCGACAGGAGGCATGAAGCTTTCTTT	CASSSDRRHEAFF
TRBV5-1	NA	TRBJ2-1	TRBD1	TGCGCCAGCAGCCGGGACAGGGGCCATGAGCAGTTCTTC	CASSRDRGHEQFF
TRBV12-3/TRBV12-4	NA	TRBJ2-1	NA	TGTGCCAGCCGCGCGGGCGCCTACAATGAGCAGTTCTTC	CASRAGAYNEQFF
TRBV4-2	NA	TRBJ2-1	NA	TGTGCCAGCAGCCAGTGGGGGGGCGAGCAGTTCTTC	CASSQWGGEQFF
TRBV28	once	TRBJ2-3	TRBD1	TGTGCCAGCAGTTCGGACAGGGGGCAGGCAGATACGCAGTATTTT	CASSSDRGQADTQYF
TRBV6-1	large	TRBJ1-2	NA	TGTGCCAGCAGTGACGTAGCTTATGGCTACACCTTC	CASSDVAYGYTF
TRBV6-5	NA	TRBJ1-5	NA	TGTGCCAGCAGGGGGGGTTTCAATCAGCCCCAGCATTTT	CASRGGFNQPQHF
TRBV19	NA	TRBJ1-1	NA	TGTGCCAGTAGCTGGGGACGTATGAACACTGAAGCTTTCTTT	CASSWGRMNTEAFF
TRBV5-1	few	TRBJ2-2	NA	TGCGCCAGCGGTGGCGTGGGATCGAACACCGGGGAGCTGTTTTTT	CASGGVGSNTGELFF
TRBV7-9	NA	TRBJ1-1	NA	TGTGCCAGCAGCTTAGTAGGGGTGGGCACTGAAGCTTTCTTT	CASSLVGVGTEAFF
TRBV4-1	NA	TRBJ2-2	TRBD2	TGCGCCAGCAGCCAAGATCGCCTAGCGGGGGGGCAAGGCGGGGAGCTGTTTTTT	CASSQDRLAGGQGGELFF
TRBV7-9	few	TRBJ1-1	NA	TGTGCCAGCAGCAGACCAACAGGGATGAGTGAAGCTTTCTTT	CASSRPTGMSEAFF
TRBV7-9	NA	TRBJ1-5	NA	TGTGCCAGCAGCCTAACAGACAGTAATCAGCCCCAGCATTTT	CASSLTDSNQPQHF
TRBV3-1/TRBV3-2	NA	TRBJ1-3	NA	TGTGCCAGCAGCCAAGCGGCTGTCAGCTTCTACGGAAACACCATATATTTT	CASSQAAVSFYGNTIYF
TRBV5-4	NA	TRBJ2-1	NA	TGTGCCAGCAGCTTCGGTCGCAATGAGCAGTTCTTC	CASSFGRNEQFF
TRBV7-9	NA	TRBJ1-6	NA	TGTGCCAGCAGCTCCGGACACGGGGTATCACCCCTCCACTTT	CASSSGHGVSPLHF
TRBV6-6	few	TRBJ1-3	NA	TGTGCCAGCAGTCCCAAGGGAAACACCATATATTTT	CASSPKGNTIYF
TRBV6-2/TRBV6-3	NA	TRBJ2-3	NA	TGTGCCAGCAGTTACGAGGCAGTTGGACCCAAAGATACGCAGTATTTT	CASSYEAVGPKDTQYF
TRBV27	NA	TRBJ2-3	NA	TGTGCCAGCAGTTTATATCCCTTCAGGGCCCCAGATACGCAGTATTTT	CASSLYPFRAPDTQYF
TRBV30	NA	TRBJ1-5	TRBD1	TGTGCCTGGAGTGAAGGGGACAGGGGGGGTCAGCCCCAGCATTTT	CAWSEGDRGGQPQHF
TRBV5-1	few	TRBJ1-1	NA	TGCGCCAGCAGCTTCGACGGGGGGAACACTGAAGCTTTCTTT	CASSFDGGNTEAFF
TRBV5-1	NA	TRBJ2-7	NA	TGCGCCAGCAGCCGGGACAACTCCTACGAGCAGTACTTC	CASSRDNSYEQYF